The clone carrying this T cell receptor beta chain showed up many times. Its antigen is not known. The data were taken from a study of HIV-infected children after antiretroviral therapy interruption. Losses at the gene ends were 6 bases for V and 3 bases for J; bases not matched to a gene: 8. Germline values: CDR1 SQVTM, CDR2 ANQGSEA. The CDR3 runs 13 residues. Study observations and caveats: After treatment interruption started, naive CD4+ CDR3 overlap across time points dropped. By the end of treatment interruption, naive CD4+ clonality (Gini) increased.

RNA-based 3' RACE libraries used unique molecular identifiers. From the 3' RACE reads, TCRdb called clonotypes with MiXCR, one entry per CDR3 protein. The sample includes approximately 89,000 distinct CDR3 sequences, about 7.2% of them seen just once. Treatment noted: PENTA 11 planned treatment interruption arm or continuous ART arm. The chain links TRBV29-1 to TRBJ2-7; TRBD1 aligns across 7 bases. The source was CD45RA+ CD4+ T cells from PBMCs, pooled from several time points, collected from a donor given antiretroviral therapy, either interrupted or continuous. As for subset: naive CD4+ CD45RA+ CD45RO- T cells. This TCR was sampled from a pool of human donors with HIV. CDR3 DNA sequence: TGCAGCGTAGCGACAGGGTTCATCTACGAGCAGTACTTC. This translates into CSVATGFIYEQYF.